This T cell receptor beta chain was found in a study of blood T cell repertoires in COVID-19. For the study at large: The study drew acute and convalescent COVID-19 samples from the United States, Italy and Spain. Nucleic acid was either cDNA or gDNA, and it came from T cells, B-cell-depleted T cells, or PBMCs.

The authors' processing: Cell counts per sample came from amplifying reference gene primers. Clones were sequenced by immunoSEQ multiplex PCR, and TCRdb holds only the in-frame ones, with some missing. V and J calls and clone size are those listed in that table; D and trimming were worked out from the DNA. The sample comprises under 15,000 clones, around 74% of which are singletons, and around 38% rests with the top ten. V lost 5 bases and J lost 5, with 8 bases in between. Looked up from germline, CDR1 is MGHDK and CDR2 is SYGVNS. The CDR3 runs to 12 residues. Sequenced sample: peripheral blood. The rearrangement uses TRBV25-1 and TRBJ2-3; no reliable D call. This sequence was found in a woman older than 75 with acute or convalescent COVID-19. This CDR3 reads CASSLSGDTQYF. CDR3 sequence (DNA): TGTGCCAGCAGTCTAAGTGGAGATACGCAGTATTTT.